Listed here are 9 T cell receptor beta chains from one sample, sequenced in a study of cytomegalovirus exposure and HLA in healthy donors. The primer mix had 60 Vbeta and 13 Jbeta primers. The assay was immunoSEQ multiplex PCR, and TCRdb's table has in-frame clones only and misses some. The sample carries 120,000 to 150,000 clones, 80% recorded once. What was sequenced was PBMCs. These receptors came from a man between 25 and 39 years old in good health and CMV-seronegative.

The chain combines TRBV28 with TRBJ2-3; tentatively, D is TRBD2 (5 bases). Germline V gene sequence: CDR1 MDHEN, CDR2 SYDVKM. There are 13 residues in the CDR3. V was shortened by 5 bases and J by 5 bases, with 11 bases between the two germline ends. CDR3 in amino acids: CASSQRDRDTQYF. CDR3 coding DNA: TGTGCCAGCAGTCAACGGGATCGAGATACGCAGTATTTT.

DNA for the CDR3: TGTGCCAGCAGTGACTACGGGACAGGGAACACTGAAGCTTTCTTT. Translated, it gives CASSDYGTGNTEAFF. The chain is built from TRBV2 and TRBJ1-1; 8 positions match TRBD1. CDR1 and CDR2 from the germline V gene are SNHLY and FYNNEI. The junction had 4 bases not matched to a gene; V was cut back by 3 bases and J by 1 base. The CDR3 totals 15 residues.

This clone was detected only a few times. The chain is built from TRBV6-5 and TRBJ1-6; D gene ambiguous. Trimming removed 4 bases at V and 6 bases at J, with 4 bases between. Germline CDR1 is MNHEY and CDR2 is SVGAGI. There are 12 residues in the CDR3. Written as DNA, the CDR3 is TGTGCCAGCAGTTCGTTTAATTCACCCCTCCACTTT. Translating gives CASSSFNSPLHF.

This sequence joins TRBV12-5 and TRBJ2-7; D remains unclear. The CDR3 runs to 16 residues. The ends were cut back, 0 bases at V and 2 bases at J, with 14 bases in the middle. Per germline, CDR1 LGHNT and CDR2 FRNRAP. CDR3 DNA: TGTGCTAGTGGTTTGGTACAGAACATACTGGCCTACGAGCAGTACTTC. Protein product: CASGLVQNILAYEQYF.

The chain carries TRBV5-6 and TRBJ2-1; tentative D call: TRBD1 (5 bases). V dropped 6 bases and J dropped 10 bases, with 11 bases sitting between them. Germline-derived CDR1 and CDR2 are SGHDT and YYEEEE. This CDR3 region has 11 residues. The CDR3 DNA reads TGTGCCAGCACCAACTCAGGGGAGCAGTTCTTC. Protein product: CASTNSGEQFF.

DNA of the CDR3: TGCGCCAGCGACCCTACCGGGACAAATAATTCACCCCTCCACTTT. This gives the protein CASDPTGTNNSPLHF. The chain recombines TRBV4-1 with TRBJ1-6, with D perhaps matching TRBD1 (6 bases). V was trimmed by 8 bases and J by 5 bases, leaving 16 bases between them. The CDR3 is 15 residues long. Germline V gene data show CDR1 as MGHRA and CDR2 as YSYEKL.

The CDR3 here is CASSLRQGEPYEQYF. The CDR3 DNA reads as TGTGCCAGCAGCTTAAGGCAGGGTGAACCCTACGAGCAGTACTTC. The rearrangement joins TRBV7-3 to TRBJ2-7, with D tentatively TRBD1 (5 bases). Germline V gives CDR1 SGHTA, CDR2 FQGTGA. This CDR3 spans 15 amino acids. V was trimmed by 1 base and J by 2 bases, leaving 12 bases between them.

This clone was observed a few times. The gene calls are TRBV4-1 and TRBJ1-1; D is perhaps TRBD1 (5 bases). The CDR3 sequence is 15 residues long. Germline CDR1 reads MGHRA; CDR2 reads YSYEKL. Trimming took 0 bases from V and 4 from J, leaving 12 bases between them. CDR3 region: CASSQERRGGTEAFF. The CDR3 nucleotides are TGCGCCAGCAGCCAAGAGCGCCGCGGGGGCACTGAAGCTTTCTTT.

The chain has TRBV6-5 and TRBJ2-7; D gene uncertain. CDR3 length equals 11 residues. CDR1 and CDR2 (germline): MNHEY, SVGAGI. Trimming shortened V by 5 bases and J by 2 bases, and 4 bases separated the two germline ends. The CDR3 loop is CASSGTYEQYF. The CDR3 nucleotides are TGTGCCAGCAGTGGCACCTACGAGCAGTACTTC.